This entry lists 26 T cell receptor beta chains sequenced from one sample in a study of CD8+ T cells in alopecia areata. In each case, RNA was isolated and then reverse transcribed into cDNA as the sequencing template. TCRdb's copy holds only in-frame clones and misses some; the assay was immunoSEQ multiplex PCR. The sample shows 150,000 or so clones, about 49% of them seen only once. The sample consisted of CD8+ T cells sorted from blood, taken at week 0. All receptors come from a human donor with alopecia areata.

The V gene is TRBV2, the J gene TRBJ1-1; D is perhaps TRBD1 (5 bases). This CDR3 comprises 17 residues. Trimming left V 1 base short and J 6 bases short, with 21 bases between. Germline-derived CDR1 and CDR2 are SNHLY and FYNNEI. CDR3 nucleotide sequence: TGTGCCAGCAGTGAAGGTAAAGGGGAAGGAGCGGGACCTGAAGCTTTCTTT. Protein product: CASSEGKGEGAGPEAFF.

The table lists this clone with many counts. This chain links TRBV14 with TRBJ2-1, with 7 nucleotides matching TRBD2. Germline V gene lookup returns CDR1 SGHDN and CDR2 FVKESK. The V segment lost 1 base and the J segment 8 bases; nucleotides outside the gene matches: 14. CDR3 length: 17 residues. CDR3 sequence (DNA): TGTGCCAGCAGCCAAGGAAAGGAAGGACCTGGGAGGGATGAGCAGTTCTTC. Translated: CASSQGKEGPGRDEQFF.

This chain links TRBV27 with TRBJ2-5, with 9 positions matching TRBD2. The germline CDR1 and CDR2 sequences are MNHEY and SMNVEV (reference sequence). The CDR3 length is 13 residues. After removal of 6 bases from V and 4 bases from J, the junction contained 3 bases not matched to a gene. CDR3: CASRRGGGETQYF. In DNA form, the CDR3 reads TGTGCCAGCAGGCGGGGGGGCGGAGAGACCCAGTACTTC.

Regarding this clone: Other DNA sequences in this specimen translate into the identical CDR3. The rearrangement joins TRBV30 to TRBJ1-1; possibly TRBD1 for D (6 bases). CDR3 length: 13 amino acids. With 3 bases removed from V and 1 base from J, the gap between germline ends came to 9 bases. CDR1 is GTSNPN, CDR2 SVGIG, per germline (reference sequence). The CDR3 coding sequence is TGTGCCTGGAGCCCACAGGGGAACACTGAAGCTTTCTTT. The encoded protein is CAWSPQGNTEAFF.

This clone occurred a few times. The chain uses TRBV4-3 and TRBJ1-2; 7 nucleotides line up with TRBD1. Germline CDR1 LGHNA, CDR2 YSLEER. This CDR3 contains 15 residues. With 1 base clipped from V and 4 bases from J, the junction kept 6 bases outside the gene matches. The DNA of the CDR3 is TGCGCCAGCAGCCAAGGTGTGGGACAGACCTATGGCTACACCTTC. This encodes CASSQGVGQTYGYTF.

J is TRBJ2-5 and V is TRBV7-9; 8 bases match TRBD2. V dropped 4 bases and J dropped 5; count of bases not matched to a gene: 15. The CDR3 spans 17 residues. Germline V gives CDR1 SEHNR, CDR2 FQNEAQ (reference sequence). This chain's CDR3 is CASSSPLARGAWETQYF. The CDR3 region has the DNA TGTGCCAGCAGCTCGCCCCTTGCGCGGGGGGCCTGGGAGACCCAGTACTTC.

This clone came up a few times. The germline gene is not matched at one end of the junction; a read error may be the cause. This chain uses TRBV5-1 with TRBJ1-6, with D unclear. CDR3 size: 14 residues. In germline, CDR1 is SGHRS, CDR2 YFSETQ. DNA for the CDR3: TGTGCCAGCAGCTTGGTGCCGGGAACCTCACCCCTCCACTTT. Its translation: CASSLVPGTSPLHF.

V gene TRBV13 combines with J gene TRBJ2-1; 8 bases map to TRBD1. CDR1 and CDR2 (germline): PRHDT, FYEKMQ (reference sequence). This CDR3 is built from 15 residues. The junction had 3 bases not matched to a gene; V was cut back by 2 bases and J by 3 bases. Here the CDR3 reads CASSLSGQGYNEQFF. CDR3 bases: TGTGCCAGCAGCTTAAGCGGACAGGGCTACAATGAGCAGTTCTTC.

The chain carries TRBV6-5 and TRBJ2-7; maybe TRBD2 (7 bases). The V gene's germline CDR1 is MNHEY and CDR2 SVGAGI. Deletions cut 6 bases from V and 6 bases from J, with 15 bases between. This CDR3 comprises 13 residues. The chain's CDR3 is CASSGPGGVEQYF. The CDR3 DNA follows: TGTGCCAGCAGCGGCCCGGGGGGCGTCGAGCAGTACTTC.

This clone was observed once. The chain couples TRBV5-6 to TRBJ1-2, with D uncertain. The germline V and J ends were trimmed by 0 bases and 0 bases, with 12 bases remaining between them. Per germline, CDR1 SGHDT and CDR2 YYEEEE. The CDR3 loop spans 16 amino acids. CDR3 loop: CASSLVVDAANYGYTF. CDR3 sequence (DNA): TGTGCCAGCAGCTTGGTGGTCGATGCCGCTAACTATGGCTACACCTTC. Combining the CDR3 with reference TRBV5-6 and TRBJ1-2 gives the whole variable domain DAGVTQSPTHLIKTRGQQVTLRCSPKSGHDTVSWYQQALGQGPQFIFQYYEEEERQRGNFPDRFSGHQFPNYSSELNVNALLLGDSALYLCASSLVVDAANYGYTFGSGTRLTVV.

V usage is TRBV6-5 and J usage is TRBJ2-3, with D hard to call. V lost 2 bases and J 5 bases, leaving 11 bases between the germline ends. The CDR3 has 14 residues. Per germline, CDR1 MNHEY and CDR2 SVGAGI. The CDR3 is CASSYGSSGDTQYF. The CDR3 DNA sequence: TGTGCCAGCAGTTACGGTAGTTCTGGAGATACGCAGTATTTT.

The chain employs TRBV25-1 and TRBJ2-5; no reliable D call. Germline CDR1 MGHDK, CDR2 SYGVNS. The CDR3 spans 13 residues. The V end lost 2 bases, the J end lost 5 bases, and 9 bases lay between the germline ends. CDR3 in DNA: TGTGCCAGCAGTGAAGGCGCCAGCGAGACCCAGTACTTC. It codes for CASSEGASETQYF.

The V gene is TRBV29-1, the J gene TRBJ2-3, with 9 bases fitting TRBD1. The junction had 14 bases not matched to a gene; V was cut back by 6 bases and J by 1 base. The CDR3 sequence is 17 residues long. Per the germline V gene, CDR1 is SQVTM and CDR2 is ANQGSEA. In nucleotides, the CDR3 is TGCAGCGTGAGACCCGGGACAGGGCCCCAGGGCACAGATACGCAGTATTTT. It yields the protein CSVRPGTGPQGTDTQYF.

This clone was found a few times. The chain links TRBV4-3 to TRBJ2-7, with D perhaps TRBD1 (6 bases). This CDR3 has 13 amino acids. Trimming removed 5 bases at V and 3 bases at J, with 11 bases between. Germline-derived CDR1 and CDR2 are LGHNA and YSLEER. This chain's CDR3 is CASSWTEGYEQYF. The CDR3 nucleotides are TGCGCCAGCAGCTGGACAGAGGGCTACGAGCAGTACTTC.

V is TRBV7-9 and J is TRBJ1-2; no reliable D call. The CDR3 spans 14 residues. Germline-derived CDR1 and CDR2 are SEHNR and FQNEAQ (reference sequence). V lost 0 bases to trimming and J lost 5 bases, with 10 bases between them. Written as DNA, the CDR3 is TGTGCCAGCAGCTTAGCCGGGAACCTATATGGCTACACCTTC. Protein product: CASSLAGNLYGYTF.

The chain uses TRBV5-4 and TRBJ1-2, with TRBD1 matching 11 bases. Germline V gene sequence: CDR1 SGHNT, CDR2 YYREEE (reference sequence). The CDR3 is made up of 14 amino acids. Trimming at V came to 3 bases and at J to 2 bases, leaving 0 bases not matched to a gene. CDR3 protein: CASSWDRGNYGYTF. The CDR3 nucleotides read TGTGCCAGCAGCTGGGACAGGGGGAACTATGGCTACACCTTC.

The chain recombines TRBV27 with TRBJ1-6; D is perhaps TRBD1 (5 bases). The CDR3 is made up of 17 amino acids. The V end was cut by 2 bases, the J end by 6 bases, with 17 bases between. The germline V gene has CDR1 MNHEY and CDR2 SMNVEV (reference sequence). CDR3: CASSLIPTARGNSPLHF. The CDR3 bases are TGTGCCAGCAGTTTAATCCCCACGGCAAGGGGTAATTCACCCCTCCACTTT.

This clone appeared a single time. V and J are TRBV4-1 and TRBJ1-5; unclear D gene. The CDR3 has 14 amino acids. The germline CDR1 and CDR2 sequences are MGHRA and YSYEKL. V lost 0 bases to trimming and J lost 2 bases, with 5 bases between them. Here the CDR3 DNA reads TGCGCCAGCAGCCAAGATTTAGGCAATCAGCCCCAGCATTTT. Amino acids: CASSQDLGNQPQHF.

This clone has more than one count but fewer than ten. The chain is built from TRBV21-1 and TRBJ2-7; the listed D gene, TRBD1, was not tested against the DNA. TRBV21-1 is a pseudogene locus. The CDR3 has 15 amino acids. DNA for the CDR3: TGTGCCAGCAGCCCGCGGGGCAGGGGGTCCTACGAGCAGTACTTC. Protein sequence: CASSPRGRGSYEQYF.

The chain links TRBV5-4 to TRBJ1-1; TRBD1 aligns across 8 bases. The junction had 6 bases not matched to a gene; V was cut back by 9 bases and J by 5 bases. Per germline, CDR1 SGHNT and CDR2 YYREEE (reference sequence). This CDR3 has 12 amino acids. The CDR3 nucleotides are TGTGCCATTCAGACAGGGGTAACTGAAGCTTTCTTT. Its protein is CAIQTGVTEAFF.

The genes are TRBV7-6 and TRBJ2-7; 9 positions match TRBD2. This CDR3 is built from 18 residues. Trimming at V came to 0 bases and at J to 3 bases, leaving 12 bases not matched to a gene. Germline V gene lookup returns CDR1 SGHVS and CDR2 FNYEAQ. The CDR3 region has the DNA TGTGCCAGCAGCTTAGCCCCCGGCGGGGGGGCGGGTGGCTACGAGCAGTACTTC. This translates into CASSLAPGGGAGGYEQYF.

The chain is built from TRBV30 and TRBJ1-2; 9 bases line up with TRBD1. Germline V CDR1 and CDR2: GTSNPN, SVGIG (reference sequence). CDR3 length: 12 amino acids. The V and J ends lost 8 bases and 8 bases, in that order; junction bases with no gene match: 9. The CDR3 sequence is CALTGQGGGYTF. Here the CDR3 DNA reads TGTGCCCTAACGGGACAGGGTGGCGGCTACACCTTC. The full variable domain, with the rest looked up from reference TRBV30 and TRBJ1-2, is SQTIHQWPATLVQPVGSPLSLECTVEGTSNPNLYWYRQAAGRGLQLLFYSVGIGQISSEVPQNLSASRPQDRQFILSSKKLLLSDSGFYLCALTGQGGGYTFGSGTRLTVV.

This clone was counted once. This sequence is one base from a far larger clone and is likely a read error. The V and J genes are TRBV5-1 and TRBJ2-1; D may be TRBD2 (6 bases). Per the germline V gene, CDR1 is SGHRS and CDR2 is YFSETQ. The CDR3 loop spans 15 amino acids. The V and J ends lost 3 bases and 10 bases respectively, with 20 bases between them. The CDR3 region is CASSSSGTYYYEQFF. The CDR3 nucleotides read TGCGCCAGCAGCTCCTCCGGGACTTACTACTACGAGCAGTTCTTC.

This chain uses TRBV25-1 with TRBJ2-7; D ambiguous. V lost 8 bases, J lost 3 bases, and 14 bases lay in between. The CDR3 loop spans 13 amino acids. CDR1 and CDR2 from the germline V gene are MGHDK and SYGVNS. The CDR3 loop reads CASAAATHYEQYF. The CDR3, as DNA: TGTGCCAGCGCCGCGGCGACTCACTACGAGCAGTACTTC.

The V and J genes are TRBV2 and TRBJ1-2; TRBD1 matches 8 bases. The CDR3 sequence is 13 residues long. Germline CDR1 and CDR2: SNHLY and FYNNEI. V lost 6 bases, J lost 2 bases, and 2 bases stayed unmatched. This CDR3 reads CASSSGGNYGYTF. DNA of the CDR3: TGTGCCAGCAGCTCAGGGGGCAACTATGGCTACACCTTC.

This clone was counted once. This chain connects TRBV5-1 to TRBJ2-1; 8 bases match TRBD2. CDR3 length: 15 residues. CDR1 SGHRS and CDR2 YFSETQ come from the germline V gene. V was pared by 0 bases and J by 6 bases, with 5 bases of the junction left unmatched. The DNA for the CDR3 is TGCGCCAGCAGCTTGGCAGCGGGGGAATTCAATGAGCAGTTCTTC. This encodes CASSLAAGEFNEQFF.